The 27 T cell receptor beta chains in this list originate from one sample, sequenced in a study of neurological immune-mediated disorders. MiXCR was run by TCRdb on the 5' RACE reads, yielding one entry per CDR3 protein. The sample consists of 60,000 to 90,000 distinct CDR3 sequences, approximately 10% of them appearing once. This sample's time point: longitudinal time-point 1 (baseline). The sample taken for sequencing was PBMCs. These receptors all come from a man aged 25 to 45 in good health.

This clonotype was counted at least ten times. The gene calls are TRBV6-5 and TRBJ2-5, with D hard to call. Between the trimmed V and J ends, which lost 6 bases and 4 bases, there was a span of 9 bases. The CDR3 is 12 residues long. In germline, CDR1 is MNHEY, CDR2 SVGAGI. Here the CDR3 DNA reads TGTGCCAGCAGCTCTCATGGAGAGACCCAGTACTTC. Its protein product is CASSSHGETQYF.

This clonotype was seen only a few times. J is TRBJ2-1 and V is TRBV4-2; 7 nucleotides match TRBD1. The CDR3 consists of 13 residues. V shed 1 base, J shed 9 bases, and the junction held 3 bases outside the gene matches. Germline values: CDR1 LGHNA, CDR2 YNFKEQ. The DNA of the CDR3 is TGTGCCAGCAGCCAAGGACAGGGATTTGAGCAGTTCTTC. It specifies CASSQGQGFEQFF.

Ten or more counts support this clonotype. The chain recombines TRBV7-2 with TRBJ2-2; 13 nucleotides line up with TRBD2. After removal of 3 bases from V and 6 bases from J, the junction contained 10 bases not matched to a gene. CDR1 is SGHTA, CDR2 FQGNSA, per germline. The CDR3 is made up of 18 amino acids. The CDR3, as DNA: TGTGCCAGCAGCTTGCGGACTAGCGGGAGTTTTTCTCCCGGGGAGCTGTTTTTT. This gives the protein CASSLRTSGSFSPGELFF. The variable domain in full, with the rest retrieved from reference TRBV7-2 and TRBJ2-2, is GAGVSQSPSNKVTEKGKDVELRCDPISGHTALYWYRQSLGQGLEFLIYFQGNSAPDKSGLPSDRFSAERTGGSVSTLTIQRTQQEDSAVYLCASSLRTSGSFSPGELFFGEGSRLTVL.

This clonotype was counted many times. The V call is TRBV20-1, the J call TRBJ2-1; TRBD2 aligns across 14 bases. This CDR3 is 19 amino acids long. CDR1 DFQATT and CDR2 SNEGSKA come from the germline V gene (reference sequence). After removal of 5 bases from V and 9 bases from J, the junction contained 21 bases not matched to a gene. The CDR3 is CSAPQWTVTSGRAVVEQFF. The CDR3, as DNA: TGCAGTGCTCCCCAATGGACGGTGACTAGCGGGAGGGCCGTAGTTGAGCAGTTCTTC.

This clonotype was counted many times. This sequence joins TRBV12-3 or TRBV12-4 and TRBJ1-1, with 9 bases lining up with TRBD1. The V gene end was trimmed by 7 bases and the J gene end by 1 base; junction bases not matched to a gene: 4. There are 14 residues in the CDR3. CDR3 sequence: CASTLGQGNTEAFF. The CDR3 nucleotides are TGTGCCAGCACCCTGGGACAGGGGAACACTGAAGCTTTCTTT.

This clonotype was counted ten times or more. This chain links TRBV27 with TRBJ2-7; D gene ambiguous. CDR1 is MNHEY, CDR2 SMNVEV, per germline (reference sequence). Between the trimmed V and J ends, which lost 2 bases and 3 bases, there was a span of 8 bases. The CDR3 covers 13 residues. The CDR3 sequence: CASSLKGHYEQYF. The CDR3 DNA follows: TGTGCCAGCAGTTTAAAAGGCCACTACGAGCAGTACTTC.

At least ten counts were recorded for this clonotype. The DNA of the CDR3 is TGCGCCAGCAGCCTTAATGACGAGGAGCAGTTCTTC. Translating it yields CASSLNDEEQFF. The V gene is TRBV4-1, the J gene TRBJ2-1; D is unclear. The CDR3 has 12 amino acids. The ends were cut back, 4 bases at V and 10 bases at J, with 11 bases in the middle. Germline CDR1 reads MGHRA; CDR2 reads YSYEKL.

The V call is TRBV7-8, the J call TRBJ1-2, with D possibly being TRBD1 (6 bases). Germline CDR1 is SGHVS and CDR2 is FQNEAQ. V lost 2 bases, J lost 4 bases, and 8 bases lay in between. There are 13 residues in the CDR3. The CDR3 reads CASSLQGTYGYTF. Written as DNA, the CDR3 is TGTGCCAGCAGCTTACAGGGGACCTATGGCTACACCTTC.

This clonotype was seen a few times. The chain combines TRBV5-5 with TRBJ2-7; 7 nucleotides agree with TRBD2. V dropped 1 base and J dropped 3; count of bases not matched to a gene: 4. This CDR3 contains 14 residues. Germline lookup yields CDR1 SGHKS and CDR2 YYEKEE (reference sequence). CDR3 protein: CASSLWEGLYEQYF. As DNA, the CDR3 is TGTGCCAGCAGCTTGTGGGAGGGCCTCTACGAGCAGTACTTC. The full variable domain, completed using reference TRBV5-5 and TRBJ2-7, is DAGVTQSPTHLIKTRGQQVTLRCSPISGHKSVSWYQQVLGQGPQFIFQYYEKEERGRGNFPDRFSARQFPNYSSELNVNALLLGDSALYLCASSLWEGLYEQYFGPGTRLTVT.

This clonotype was seen at least ten times. The chain is built from TRBV6-1 and TRBJ1-1; D remains ambiguous. Trimming pared 2 bases from V and 3 bases from J, leaving 10 bases between. Germline V gene data show CDR1 as MNHNS and CDR2 as SASEGT. The CDR3 spans 14 residues. Written as DNA, the CDR3 is TGTGCCAGCAGTGAAATTTGGGCAGACACTGAAGCTTTCTTT. Amino acids: CASSEIWADTEAFF.

This clonotype has a count of ten or more. This chain links TRBV5-1 with TRBJ2-4; D perhaps matches TRBD1 (5 bases). Germline V CDR1 and CDR2: SGHRS, YFSETQ. The CDR3 has 13 residues. Trimming removed 0 bases at V and 4 bases at J, with 5 bases between. This CDR3 reads CASSLGQKNIQYF. The CDR3 nucleotides read TGCGCCAGCAGCTTGGGACAGAAAAACATTCAGTACTTC.

This clonotype appeared many times. The CDR3 DNA is TGTGCCAGCAGCTTAGAATACCCGGGACAGGGTAAAGAGACCCAGTACTTC. It specifies CASSLEYPGQGKETQYF. The chain has TRBV7-8 and TRBJ2-5; 9 nucleotides agree with TRBD1. Germline V gene sequence: CDR1 SGHVS, CDR2 FQNEAQ. The V and J ends lost 1 base and 3 bases, in that order; junction bases with no gene match: 9. This CDR3 region has 17 residues. The whole variable domain, remainder taken from reference TRBV7-8 and TRBJ2-5, is GAGVSQSPRYKVAKRGQDVALRCDPISGHVSLFWYQQALGQGPEFLTYFQNEAQLDKSGLPSDRFFAERPEGSVSTLKIQRTQQEDSAVYLCASSLEYPGQGKETQYFGPGTRLLVL.

This clonotype was counted at least ten times. This chain joins TRBV6-2 or TRBV6-3 and TRBJ1-1; 9 positions agree with TRBD1. V was pared by 4 bases and J by 4 bases, with 10 bases of the junction left unmatched. Germline CDR1 reads MNHEY; CDR2 reads SVGEGT. The CDR3 has 16 residues. The CDR3 is CASSSGQGSRATEAFF. CDR3 sequence (DNA): TGTGCCAGCAGTTCGGGACAGGGATCGCGGGCCACTGAAGCTTTCTTT.

This clonotype was detected many times. The rearrangement links TRBV7-2 to TRBJ2-3; unclear D gene. CDR3 length equals 15 residues. Germline CDR1 SGHTA, CDR2 FQGNSA. V lost 5 bases to trimming and J lost 0 bases, with 12 bases between them. In DNA, the CDR3 is TGTGCCAGCAGCCCCGCTCGGAAGAGCACAGATACGCAGTATTTT. Residues: CASSPARKSTDTQYF.

The table lists this clonotype with a few counts. The chain joins TRBV7-2 to TRBJ2-2, with TRBD2 matching over 13 bases. J gave up 2 bases and V 0 bases, and 6 bases lay outside the gene matches. This CDR3 comprises 19 residues. Germline CDR1 is SGHTA and CDR2 is FQGNSA. The CDR3 loop reads CASSLAGTSGTANTGELFF. DNA for the CDR3: TGTGCCAGCAGCTTAGCCGGGACTAGCGGGACCGCTAACACCGGGGAGCTGTTTTTT.

The gene calls are TRBV7-2 and TRBJ2-3; the match to TRBD2 covers 9 bases. The CDR3 is made up of 17 amino acids. V dropped 1 base and J dropped 1; count of bases not matched to a gene: 6. Germline V gene lookup returns CDR1 SGHTA and CDR2 FQGNSA. The CDR3 region is CASSLGLAGIRTDTQYF. The CDR3 nucleotides are TGTGCCAGCAGCTTAGGTCTAGCGGGAATACGCACAGATACGCAGTATTTT.

At least ten counts were recorded for this clonotype. This chain links TRBV7-2 with TRBJ2-5; D is unclear. The CDR3 consists of 15 residues. V lost 0 bases to trimming and J lost 1 base, with 9 bases between them. The V gene's germline CDR1 is SGHTA and CDR2 FQGNSA. The CDR3 sequence: CASSLALQFQETQYF. DNA for the CDR3: TGTGCCAGCAGCTTAGCATTACAGTTCCAAGAGACCCAGTACTTC.

This clonotype showed up many times. The chain combines TRBV28 with TRBJ2-2, with 11 bases aligning to TRBD2. The V gene end was trimmed by 5 bases and the J gene end by 7 bases; junction bases not matched to a gene: 12. Germline CDR1 and CDR2: MDHEN and SYDVKM. This CDR3 contains 17 residues. The CDR3 is CASSPTRLAGKVGELFF. The CDR3 bases are TGTGCCAGCAGTCCTACTAGACTAGCGGGAAAGGTCGGGGAGCTGTTTTTT.

This clonotype was counted ten times or more. This chain joins TRBV10-2 and TRBJ1-1, with D possibly being TRBD1 (5 bases). V lost 8 bases to trimming and J lost 6 bases, with 13 bases between them. The germline gives CDR1 WSHSY, CDR2 SAAADI. This CDR3 has 12 amino acids. This chain's CDR3 is CASSQELPEAFF. As DNA, the CDR3 is TGCGCCAGCTCACAGGAATTACCTGAAGCTTTCTTT.

This clonotype showed up many times. The rearrangement joins TRBV7-8 to TRBJ2-7; D perhaps matches TRBD1 (6 bases). Germline V CDR1 and CDR2: SGHVS, FQNEAQ. V gave up 4 bases and J gave up 0 bases, with 16 bases separating them. There are 16 residues in the CDR3. The CDR3, as DNA: TGTGCCAGCAGCTCCCAGACCGGGACAAGCTCCTACGAGCAGTACTTC. Its protein product is CASSSQTGTSSYEQYF.

Many counts were recorded for this clonotype. This chain's CDR3 is CASSGTESNQPQHF. The DNA for the CDR3 is TGTGCCAGCAGTGGGACAGAGAGCAATCAGCCCCAGCATTTT. The V gene is TRBV6-6, the J gene TRBJ1-5; TRBD1 agrees at 7 bases. The germline V gene has CDR1 MNHNY and CDR2 SVGAGI (reference sequence). V was pared by 5 bases and J by 1 base, with 2 bases of the junction left unmatched. This CDR3 region has 14 residues.

This clonotype was seen at least ten times. The genes are TRBV28 and TRBJ2-1; TRBD2 matches at 11 bases. Germline CDR1 reads MDHEN; CDR2 reads SYDVKM. The CDR3 sequence is 14 residues long. V trimming: 2 bases; J trimming: 10 bases; junction bases outside the gene matches: 4. The CDR3 DNA follows: TGTGCCAGCAGTTTAGTGGGACTAGCGGAGGAGCAGTTCTTC. Its translation is CASSLVGLAEEQFF.

This chain uses TRBV9 with TRBJ2-7; D may be TRBD1 or TRBD2 (5 bases each). V was cut by 7 bases and J by 3 bases, with 11 bases left in between. This CDR3 is built from 12 residues. The V gene's germline CDR1 is SGDLS and CDR2 YYNGEE. CDR3 residues: CASGRGDYEQYF. The CDR3 coding sequence is TGTGCCAGCGGCAGAGGGGACTACGAGCAGTACTTC. The variable domain in full, with the rest retrieved from reference TRBV9 and TRBJ2-7, is DSGVTQTPKHLITATGQRVTLRCSPRSGDLSVYWYQQSLDQGLQFLIQYYNGEERAKGNILERFSAQQFPDLHSELNLSSLELGDSALYFCASGRGDYEQYFGPGTRLTVT.

This clonotype was detected ten times or more. The genes are TRBV7-8 and TRBJ2-2, with unresolved D. The CDR3 sequence is 11 residues long. Trimming shortened V by 11 bases and J by 5 bases, and 9 bases separated the two germline ends. The V gene's germline CDR1 is SGHVS and CDR2 FQNEAQ. CDR3 amino acids: CAHPDTGELFF. As DNA, the CDR3 is TGTGCCCATCCAGATACCGGGGAGCTGTTTTTT.

This clonotype was observed many times. The chain combines TRBV24-1 with TRBJ2-1; maybe TRBD1 (6 bases). The germline V and J ends were trimmed by 3 bases and 2 bases, with 10 bases remaining between them. This CDR3 has 15 amino acids. Germline loops: CDR1 KGHDR, CDR2 SFDVKD. The CDR3: CATSDRTEAYNEQFF. The CDR3 region has the DNA TGTGCCACCAGTGATCGGACAGAGGCCTACAATGAGCAGTTCTTC.

Many counts were recorded for this clonotype. V and J are TRBV6-5 and TRBJ2-2, with no clear D. The CDR3 sequence is 14 residues long. V lost 0 bases, J lost 7 bases, and 9 bases lay in between. CDR1 is MNHEY and CDR2 is SVGAGI in the germline V gene. The CDR3 reads CASSYSRQIGELFF. For the CDR3, the DNA is TGTGCCAGCAGTTACTCGAGGCAGATCGGGGAGCTGTTTTTT.

Ten or more counts support this clonotype. The chain uses TRBV5-1 and TRBJ2-5; the D gene could be TRBD1 or TRBD2 (5 bases each). Germline V gives CDR1 SGHRS, CDR2 YFSETQ. V lost 4 bases and J lost 3, with 10 bases in between. CDR3 length: 13 amino acids. The CDR3 sequence is CASSRGPEETQYF. The CDR3 bases are TGCGCCAGCAGCCGGGGACCGGAAGAGACCCAGTACTTC.